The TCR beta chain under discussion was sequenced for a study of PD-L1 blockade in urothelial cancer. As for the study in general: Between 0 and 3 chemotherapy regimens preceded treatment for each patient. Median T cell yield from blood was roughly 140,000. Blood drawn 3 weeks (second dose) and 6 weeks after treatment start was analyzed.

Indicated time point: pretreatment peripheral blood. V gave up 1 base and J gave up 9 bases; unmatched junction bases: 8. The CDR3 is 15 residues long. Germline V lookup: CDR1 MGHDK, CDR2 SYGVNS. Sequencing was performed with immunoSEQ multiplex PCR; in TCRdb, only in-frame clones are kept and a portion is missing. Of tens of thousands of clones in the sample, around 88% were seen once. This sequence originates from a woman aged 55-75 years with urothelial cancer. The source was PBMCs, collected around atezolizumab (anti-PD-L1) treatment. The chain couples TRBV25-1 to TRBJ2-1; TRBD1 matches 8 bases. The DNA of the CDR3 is TGTGCCAGCAGTGAATCAGGGACAGGAACGGGTGAGCAGTTCTTC. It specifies CASSESGTGTGEQFF.